The 24 T cell receptor beta chains presented below share a single source sample, sequenced in a study of T cells after yellow fever vaccination. MiXCR was run by TCRdb on the 5' RACE reads, yielding one entry per CDR3 protein. The sample lists 150,000 or so distinct CDR3 sequences; approximately 9.9% were seen once. Specimen: CD8+ T cells sorted from PBMCs, collected 45 days after the yellow fever booster vaccination. The receptors stem from a young man who received the YFV17D yellow fever vaccine.

This clonotype came up many times. This sequence joins TRBV4-1 and TRBJ2-1, with D possibly TRBD1 on 6 matching bases. The V end was cut by 0 bases, the J end by 8 bases, with 14 bases between. From germline, CDR1 is MGHRA and CDR2 YSYEKL. The CDR3 has 15 amino acids. The CDR3 loop is CASSQDFSRGYEQFF. In DNA, the CDR3 is TGCGCCAGCAGCCAAGATTTTTCCAGGGGCTATGAGCAGTTCTTC.

The chain uses TRBV12-3 or TRBV12-4 and TRBJ2-4, with D maybe TRBD2 (5 bases). The CDR3 has 16 residues. Trimming pared 4 bases from V and 0 bases from J, leaving 13 bases between. As DNA, the CDR3 is TGTGCCAGCAGTTCCGGACTGGGTAGAGCCAAAAACATTCAGTACTTC. It yields the protein CASSSGLGRAKNIQYF.

This clonotype was counted at least ten times. The J gene is TRBJ2-1, the V gene TRBV11-2; D perhaps matches TRBD2 (5 bases). Looked up from germline, CDR1 is SGHAT and CDR2 is FQNNGV. V lost 5 bases and J 9 bases, leaving 17 bases between the germline ends. This CDR3 is built from 14 residues. This chain's CDR3 is CASSPGYGVTEQFF. Written as DNA, the CDR3 is TGTGCCAGCAGCCCGGGATATGGGGTGACTGAGCAGTTCTTC.

The sample holds many counts of this clonotype. The rearrangement links TRBV6-5 to TRBJ2-1; D is possibly TRBD1 (7 bases). Per the germline V gene, CDR1 is MNHEY and CDR2 is SVGAGI. CDR3 length: 15 residues. V was pared by 6 bases and J by 7 bases, with 19 bases between. The CDR3 protein is CASSAAGPGGNEQFF. The CDR3 DNA follows: TGTGCCAGCAGCGCCGCGGGGCCAGGGGGTAATGAGCAGTTCTTC.

A word on this clonotype: Germline and junction disagree at one end, which may indicate a read error. This chain connects TRBV4-1 to TRBJ2-1, with D maybe TRBD1 (6 bases). CDR1 and CDR2 from the germline V gene are MGHRA and YSYEKL. The CDR3 contains 15 residues. The CDR3 region is CASSPRVGTYTEQFF. The DNA of the CDR3 is TGCGCCAGCAGCCCAAGAGTCGGGACATACACTGAGCAGTTCTTC.

V is TRBV9 and J is TRBJ2-3; TRBD2 matches 12 bases. J was trimmed by 0 bases and V by 4 bases; bases with no gene match: 3. The CDR3 runs to 16 residues. Germline values: CDR1 SGDLS, CDR2 YYNGEE. CDR3 in amino acids: CASSTTSGGSTDTQYF. In nucleotides, the CDR3 is TGTGCCAGCAGCACGACTAGCGGGGGAAGCACAGATACGCAGTATTTT. The whole variable domain, filled in from reference TRBV9 and TRBJ2-3, reads DSGVTQTPKHLITATGQRVTLRCSPRSGDLSVYWYQQSLDQGLQFLIQYYNGEERAKGNILERFSAQQFPDLHSELNLSSLELGDSALYFCASSTTSGGSTDTQYFGPGTRLTVL.

V is TRBV5-6 and J is TRBJ2-7; D is tentatively TRBD1 or TRBD2 (5 bases each). V was shortened by 4 bases and J by 12 bases, with 23 bases between the two germline ends. CDR1 is SGHDT and CDR2 is YYEEEE in the germline V gene. This CDR3 has 14 amino acids. In nucleotides, the CDR3 is TGTGCCAGCAGCGTCGCATTGCAGGGACCGGTGGGGTACTTC. As protein: CASSVALQGPVGYF. The full variable domain, in which reference TRBV5-6 and TRBJ2-7 provide the parts outside the CDR3, is DAGVTQSPTHLIKTRGQQVTLRCSPKSGHDTVSWYQQALGQGPQFIFQYYEEEERQRGNFPDRFSGHQFPNYSSELNVNALLLGDSALYLCASSVALQGPVGYFGPGTRLTVT.

Only a few counts were recorded for this clonotype. This chain connects TRBV6-2 or TRBV6-3 to TRBJ2-6, with unresolved D. Deletions cut 2 bases from V and 1 base from J, with 9 bases between. The V gene's germline CDR1 is MNHEY and CDR2 SVGEGT. The CDR3 spans 16 residues. CDR3 bases: TGTGCCAGCAGTTACCCGCTCCCATCTGGGGCCAACGTCCTGACTTTC. Translated: CASSYPLPSGANVLTF.

This clonotype has only a few counts. The rearrangement uses TRBV4-3 and TRBJ2-5; no firm D call. V was pared by 3 bases and J by 5 bases, with 10 bases between. Looked up from germline, CDR1 is LGHNA and CDR2 is YSLEER. The CDR3 runs 13 residues. CDR3 nucleotide sequence: TGCGCCAGCAGCCAGTGGCGGCGGGAGACCCAGTACTTC. It translates to CASSQWRRETQYF.

This clonotype was observed many times. The J gene is TRBJ2-5, the V gene TRBV4-1, with a weak D call TRBD1 (5 bases). This CDR3 is 13 amino acids long. Germline CDR1 and CDR2: MGHRA and YSYEKL. Trimming took 3 bases from V and 3 from J, leaving 8 bases between them. The CDR3 is CASSQGPEETQYF. The DNA for the CDR3 is TGCGCCAGCAGCCAGGGGCCCGAAGAGACCCAGTACTTC.

V is TRBV5-6 and J is TRBJ2-3, with 10 bases fitting TRBD2. Germline-derived CDR1 and CDR2 are SGHDT and YYEEEE. The CDR3 sequence is 15 residues long. The J segment lost 1 base and the V segment lost 3 bases, leaving 2 bases of the junction unmatched. The CDR3: CASSWGTSGTDTQYF. The CDR3, as DNA: TGTGCCAGCAGCTGGGGGACTAGCGGCACAGATACGCAGTATTTT.

There are many counts of this clonotype. The chain is built from TRBV6-5 and TRBJ1-1; a possible D gene is TRBD1 (5 bases). Germline lookup yields CDR1 MNHEY and CDR2 SVGAGI. Trimming cost V 8 bases and J 8 bases, with 12 bases left between them. The CDR3 length is 11 residues. CDR3 DNA: TGTGCCAGCCGGGACGGCGTCGAAGCTTTCTTT. Protein sequence: CASRDGVEAFF.

There are a few counts of this clonotype. V usage is TRBV27 and J usage is TRBJ2-7, with unresolved D. The CDR3 loop spans 15 amino acids. Germline CDR1 is MNHEY and CDR2 is SMNVEV (reference sequence). V lost 3 bases and J 3 bases, leaving 15 bases between the germline ends. In nucleotides, the CDR3 is TGTGCCAGCAGTTTGATAATGGAAGGTTACTACGAGCAGTACTTC. Translated: CASSLIMEGYYEQYF.

This clonotype was observed a few times. The CDR3 nucleotides are TGTGCCAGCAGCCAAAAGGACAGACCGACCGGGGAGCTGTTTTTT. Amino acid sequence: CASSQKDRPTGELFF. The chain combines TRBV14 with TRBJ2-2; the D gene is possibly TRBD1 (6 bases). Germline V gene lookup returns CDR1 SGHDN and CDR2 FVKESK. V dropped 2 bases and J dropped 5 bases, with 12 bases sitting between them. This CDR3 is 15 amino acids long.

This clonotype was picked up a small number of times. This chain links TRBV12-3 or TRBV12-4 with TRBJ2-1, with D perhaps matching TRBD2 (5 bases). This CDR3 region has 15 residues. With 5 bases removed from V and 6 bases from J, the gap between germline ends came to 17 bases. The CDR3 loop is CASSRQRRRGNEQFF. The CDR3, as DNA: TGTGCCAGCAGTCGTCAACGGCGTCGGGGCAATGAGCAGTTCTTC.

V is TRBV28 and J is TRBJ2-6; TRBD1 matches 7 bases. Trimming cost V 6 bases and J 2 bases; bases outside gene matches: 4. Germline loops: CDR1 MDHEN, CDR2 SYDVKM. There are 15 residues in the CDR3. This CDR3 reads CASSWTGPGANVLTF. CDR3 bases: TGTGCCAGCAGCTGGACAGGTCCTGGGGCCAACGTCCTGACTTTC.

The chain combines TRBV29-1 with TRBJ1-1, with D uncertain. The CDR3 is made up of 13 amino acids. V shed 5 bases and J shed 3 bases, with 13 bases lying between them. Germline CDR1 reads SQVTM; CDR2 reads ANQGSEA. CDR3 amino acids: CSVTRTGDTEAFF. As DNA, the CDR3 is TGCAGCGTTACCCGGACTGGGGACACTGAAGCTTTCTTT.

In this sample, this clonotype turned up a few times. The CDR3 loop reads CATSRARTHSGNTIYF. The DNA for the CDR3 is TGTGCCACCAGCAGAGCCAGGACCCACTCTGGAAACACCATATATTTT. The chain combines TRBV15 with TRBJ1-3; no definite D call. Trimming pared 1 base from V and 0 bases from J, leaving 10 bases between. Germline loops: CDR1 LNHNV, CDR2 YYDKDF (reference sequence). The CDR3 totals 16 residues.

This clonotype was counted ten times or more. The chain uses TRBV11-2 and TRBJ2-5; a weak D match, TRBD1 (6 bases). The V and J ends lost 5 bases and 2 bases respectively, with 15 bases between them. CDR1 is SGHAT and CDR2 is FQNNGV in the germline V gene. The CDR3 is 15 amino acids. Written as DNA, the CDR3 is TGTGCCAGCAGCGAGGTCGGTGACAGGCAAGAGACCCAGTACTTC. Amino acid sequence: CASSEVGDRQETQYF.

This clonotype appeared a few times. The chain has TRBV6-2 or TRBV6-3 and TRBJ2-2; D perhaps matches TRBD2 (7 bases). Trimming cost V 2 bases and J 0 bases, with 16 bases left between them. The CDR3 totals 18 residues. Per germline, CDR1 MNHEY and CDR2 SVGEGT. The CDR3 DNA reads as TGTGCCAGCAGTTACAGTACGGGGGGCTCCACGAACACCGGGGAGCTGTTTTTT. Translating gives CASSYSTGGSTNTGELFF.

This clonotype has only a few counts. The V call is TRBV6-5, the J call TRBJ2-3; the D is unclear. Deletions cut 3 bases from V and 1 base from J, with 8 bases between. This CDR3 comprises 14 residues. Germline V lookup: CDR1 MNHEY, CDR2 SVGAGI. The CDR3 nucleotides are TGTGCCAGCAGTTATCTGTCCGGCACAGATACGCAGTATTTT. Translation gives CASSYLSGTDTQYF.

The sample holds a few counts of this clonotype. The rearrangement links TRBV6-1 to TRBJ1-2, with a tentative D call TRBD1 (5 bases). Germline values: CDR1 MNHNS, CDR2 SASEGT. Trimming removed 5 bases from V and 8 bases from J, with 12 bases in between. CDR3 size: 12 residues. CDR3 coding DNA: TGTGCCAGCAGTTTGACAGCGACAGGCTACACCTTC. Its protein is CASSLTATGYTF.

The V call is TRBV4-1, the J call TRBJ2-3, with 15 bases lining up with TRBD2. With 8 bases clipped from V and 0 bases from J, the junction kept 6 bases outside the gene matches. This CDR3 comprises 17 residues. The germline CDR1 and CDR2 sequences are MGHRA and YSYEKL. CDR3 sequence: CASSGTSGGRSTDTQYF. The CDR3 DNA is TGCGCCAGCTCCGGGACTAGCGGGGGGCGAAGCACAGATACGCAGTATTTT.

This clonotype turned up a few times. The rearrangement joins TRBV12-3 or TRBV12-4 to TRBJ1-2; D might be TRBD1 (5 bases). Deletions cut 2 bases from V and 4 bases from J, with 11 bases between. The CDR3 has 14 amino acids. The CDR3 DNA is TGTGCCAGCAGTTTACAGCTTCAGGGCTATGGCTACACCTTC. It yields the protein CASSLQLQGYGYTF.